This T cell receptor beta chain was profiled in a study of T cells after yellow fever vaccination. This clonotype was observed a few times. Its specificity is unknown. V was pared by 7 bases and J by 5 bases, with 17 bases between. Per germline, CDR1 SEHNR and CDR2 FQNEAQ (reference sequence). There are 14 residues in the CDR3. MiXCR was run by TCRdb on the 5' RACE reads, yielding one entry per CDR3 protein. The data contain a few hundred thousand distinct CDR3 sequences, about 17% of them singletons. General study results and limits: Secondary responses were weaker yet peaked faster, day 5 versus 15.

The specimen was PBMCs, collected 4 to 5 days after the first yellow fever vaccination. The receptor was derived from a young man who received the YFV17D yellow fever vaccine. J is TRBJ2-5 and V is TRBV7-9; D may be TRBD2 (7 bases). The CDR3 region is CASKTGGPGETQYF. The CDR3 DNA reads TGTGCCAGCAAGACGGGGGGCCCTGGGGAGACCCAGTACTTC. The full variable domain, its missing parts supplied by reference TRBV7-9 and TRBJ2-5, is DTGVSQNPRHKITKRGQNVTFRCDPISEHNRLYWYRQTLGQGPEFLTYFQNEAQLEKSRLLSDRFSAERPKGSFSTLEIQRTEQGDSAMYLCASKTGGPGETQYFGPGTRLLVL.